Presented here are 20 T cell receptor beta chains from one specimen sequenced in a study of blood T cell repertoires in COVID-19 (dated by TCRdb to 2018 to 2021). Library generation was performed with the immunoSEQ multiplex PCR assay. Sourced from immuneACCESS, this table was stored by TCRdb with only in-frame sequences that have V and J called. A share of the clones is absent; for the studies checked, an unresolved V gene accounts for under half, and the remainder has no known explanation. This sample comprises roughly 330,000 clones, around 87% of them detected only once. Approximately 5.3% of the sample comes from the top ten. The sample comprised PBMCs or T cells enriched from blood (not recorded which). The receptors come from a woman aged 25 to 39 who had recovered from COVID-19.

The chain has TRBV5-1 and TRBJ2-3, with D possibly being TRBD2 (5 bases). This CDR3 contains 14 residues. In germline, CDR1 is SGHRS, CDR2 YFSETQ. Trimming shortened V by 2 bases and J by 4 bases, and 11 bases separated the two germline ends. CDR3 protein: CASSLYGEPDTQYF. DNA of the CDR3: TGCGCCAGCAGCTTATACGGGGAGCCAGATACGCAGTATTTT.

The genes are TRBV5-1 and TRBJ1-1; D perhaps matches TRBD1 (5 bases). With 4 bases removed from V and 0 bases from J, the gap between germline ends came to 13 bases. The CDR3 has 15 residues. Germline values: CDR1 SGHRS, CDR2 YFSETQ. DNA for the CDR3: TGCGCCAGCAGCGGGGATAGGGGAATGAACACTGAAGCTTTCTTT. Its translation: CASSGDRGMNTEAFF.

The chain is built from TRBV27 and TRBJ1-1, with D possibly matching TRBD1 (6 bases). Looked up from germline, CDR1 is MNHEY and CDR2 is SMNVEV (reference sequence). The CDR3 loop spans 15 amino acids. V was shortened by 3 bases and J by 4 bases, with 15 bases between the two germline ends. The CDR3 nucleotides are TGTGCCAGCAGTTTCAACAGGGAGGGGAGCACTGAAGCTTTCTTT. This sequence encodes CASSFNREGSTEAFF.

The V and J genes are TRBV30 and TRBJ1-2; tentative D call: TRBD1 (6 bases). Between the trimmed V and J ends, which lost 2 bases and 3 bases, there was a span of 7 bases. Germline-derived CDR1 and CDR2 are GTSNPN and SVGIG (reference sequence). This CDR3 spans 12 amino acids. The CDR3 coding sequence is TGTGCCTGGAGTAAGGGGGACTATGGCTACACCTTC. Encoded protein: CAWSKGDYGYTF.

J is TRBJ2-7 and V is TRBV19; D may be TRBD1 (7 bases). CDR3 length: 13 amino acids. CDR1 and CDR2 from the germline V gene are LNHDA and SQIVND (reference sequence). V was cut by 6 bases and J by 5 bases, with 14 bases left in between. The CDR3: CASRPGGGHEQYF. The CDR3 bases are TGTGCCAGTAGACCTGGAGGGGGCCACGAGCAGTACTTC.

The chain links TRBV19 to TRBJ2-2; 8 nucleotides match TRBD1. Germline-derived CDR1 and CDR2 are LNHDA and SQIVND (reference sequence). The CDR3 has 16 residues. J gave up 5 bases and V 8 bases, and 13 bases lay outside the gene matches. The CDR3 coding sequence is TGTGCCAGTTTAAGTTTTGGGACAGGCAGAACCGGGGAGCTGTTTTTT. It encodes CASLSFGTGRTGELFF.

The count of this clone is one. The chain has TRBV3-1 (or the pseudogene TRBV3-2) and TRBJ1-1; D gene uncertain. The CDR3 covers 13 residues. Trimming cost V 1 base and J 4 bases, with 7 bases left between them. The germline CDR1 and CDR2 sequences are LGHDT and YNNKEL (reference sequence). The CDR3 loop is CASSQGLSTEAFF. In DNA form, the CDR3 reads TGTGCCAGCAGCCAAGGACTGAGCACTGAAGCTTTCTTT.

The chain joins TRBV2 to TRBJ1-1; 7 nucleotides align to TRBD1. This CDR3 has 14 residues. CDR1 SNHLY and CDR2 FYNNEI come from the germline V gene. V lost 2 bases and J lost 0; bases outside the gene matches: 0. The CDR3 loop reads CASSEQGVNTEAFF. The CDR3 DNA is TGTGCCAGCAGTGAACAGGGGGTGAACACTGAAGCTTTCTTT.

The chain joins TRBV6-1 to TRBJ1-2, with 7 bases identical to TRBD1. Germline assignment: CDR1 MNHNS and CDR2 SASEGT. With V trimmed by 3 bases and J by 2 bases, 6 bases remained unmatched. This CDR3 is built from 15 residues. The CDR3 reads CASSDVATGNYGYTF. DNA of the CDR3: TGTGCCAGCAGTGATGTAGCGACAGGGAACTATGGCTACACCTTC.

The rearrangement joins TRBV5-1 to TRBJ2-1, with 12 positions matching TRBD2. Germline V gene lookup returns CDR1 SGHRS and CDR2 YFSETQ. This CDR3 region has 17 residues. V lost 3 bases to trimming and J lost 0 bases; unmatched junction nucleotides: 4. CDR3 region: CASSSGTSGLSYNEQFF. DNA for the CDR3: TGCGCCAGCAGCTCCGGGACTAGCGGGCTCTCCTACAATGAGCAGTTCTTC.

The chain is built from TRBV5-8 and TRBJ2-7; a possible D gene is TRBD2 (5 bases). V lost 0 bases, J lost 2 bases, and 6 bases lay in between. This CDR3 has 13 amino acids. Germline CDR1 is SGHTS and CDR2 is YDEGEE. The DNA of the CDR3 is TGTGCCAGCAGCTTGGACGGGGCCTACGAGCAGTACTTC. Its protein is CASSLDGAYEQYF. The full variable domain, its missing parts supplied by reference TRBV5-8 and TRBJ2-7, is EAGVTQSPTHLIKTRGQQATLRCSPISGHTSVYWYQQALGLGLQFLLWYDEGEERNRGNFPPRFSGRQFPNYSSELNVNALELEDSALYLCASSLDGAYEQYFGPGTRLTVT.

This clone has more than one count but fewer than ten. Other nucleotide sequences from this sample produce the same CDR3. The chain uses TRBV19 and TRBJ2-7; no reliable D call. Germline assignment: CDR1 LNHDA and CDR2 SQIVND (reference sequence). This CDR3 spans 13 amino acids. Trimming shortened V by 4 bases and J by 0 bases, and 7 bases separated the two germline ends. Here the CDR3 reads CASSTGSSYEQYF. Written as DNA, the CDR3 is TGTGCCAGTAGTACAGGCAGCTCCTACGAGCAGTACTTC.

The genes are TRBV4-1 and TRBJ2-1; perhaps TRBD2 as D (6 bases). Germline V lookup: CDR1 MGHRA, CDR2 YSYEKL. With 0 bases removed from V and 2 bases from J, the gap between germline ends came to 14 bases. The CDR3 extends over 17 amino acids. CDR3 region: CASSQEYRRGTYNEQFF. CDR3 nucleotide sequence: TGCGCCAGCAGCCAAGAGTATAGGAGGGGCACCTACAATGAGCAGTTCTTC.

The gene calls are TRBV30 and TRBJ1-6, with TRBD1 matching 10 bases. The CDR3 extends over 15 amino acids. Germline values: CDR1 GTSNPN, CDR2 SVGIG (reference sequence). V lost 3 bases, J lost 5 bases, and 4 bases stayed unmatched. In DNA form, the CDR3 reads TGTGCCTGGAGCCTAGGACAGGGGGATAATTCACCCCTCCACTTT. Protein sequence: CAWSLGQGDNSPLHF.

The rearrangement links TRBV28 to TRBJ2-7, with D perhaps TRBD1 (5 bases). The CDR3 extends over 12 amino acids. Germline CDR1 reads MDHEN; CDR2 reads SYDVKM. V dropped 6 bases and J dropped 4 bases, with 10 bases sitting between them. Written as DNA, the CDR3 is TGTGCCAGCAGCCTGACAGTTTACGAGCAGTACTTC. Translation: CASSLTVYEQYF.

The genes are TRBV6-2 or TRBV6-3 and TRBJ1-5; D gene uncertain. Germline CDR1 and CDR2: MNHEY and SVGEGT. This CDR3 has 17 amino acids. The V end lost 5 bases, the J end lost 2 bases, and 19 bases lay between the germline ends. CDR3 region: CASSDGSRMVGNQPQHF. The CDR3 coding sequence is TGTGCCAGCAGTGACGGGTCCCGCATGGTCGGCAATCAGCCCCAGCATTTT.

Regarding this clone: The sample carries other DNA sequences with the same CDR3. This rearrangement joins TRBV12-3 or TRBV12-4 to TRBJ1-5, with D unclear. This CDR3 has 13 amino acids. V was pared by 6 bases and J by 0 bases, with 6 bases between. CDR3 nucleotide sequence: TGTGCCAGCAGCCCCGTTAGCAATCAGCCCCAGCATTTT. Protein: CASSPVSNQPQHF.

The rearrangement uses TRBV14 and TRBJ1-6; TRBD1 might be the D (5 bases). The CDR3 length is 13 residues. V lost 4 bases to trimming and J lost 10 bases, with 11 bases between them. The germline V gene encodes CDR1 SGHDN and CDR2 FVKESK. The CDR3 region is CASSRGTFSPLHF. Here the CDR3 DNA reads TGTGCCAGCAGCCGAGGGACTTTCTCACCCCTCCACTTT.

The V and J genes are TRBV6-1 and TRBJ1-4; D possibly corresponds to TRBD1 (5 bases). This CDR3 region has 14 residues. V lost 0 bases, J lost 4 bases, and 6 bases lay in between. CDR1 is MNHNS, CDR2 SASEGT, per germline. In DNA form, the CDR3 reads TGTGCCAGCAGTGAAGCGGGACTTAATGAAAAACTGTTTTTT. Its protein is CASSEAGLNEKLFF.

V gene TRBV3-1 (or the pseudogene TRBV3-2) combines with J gene TRBJ1-2; 12 bases agree with TRBD1. J gave up 12 bases and V 4 bases, and 6 bases lay outside the gene matches. The CDR3 has 13 residues. Germline CDR1 and CDR2: LGHDT and YNNKEL (reference sequence). The CDR3 region is CASSRAGTGGHTF. The DNA for the CDR3 is TGTGCCAGCAGCCGGGCCGGGACAGGGGGCCACACCTTC.